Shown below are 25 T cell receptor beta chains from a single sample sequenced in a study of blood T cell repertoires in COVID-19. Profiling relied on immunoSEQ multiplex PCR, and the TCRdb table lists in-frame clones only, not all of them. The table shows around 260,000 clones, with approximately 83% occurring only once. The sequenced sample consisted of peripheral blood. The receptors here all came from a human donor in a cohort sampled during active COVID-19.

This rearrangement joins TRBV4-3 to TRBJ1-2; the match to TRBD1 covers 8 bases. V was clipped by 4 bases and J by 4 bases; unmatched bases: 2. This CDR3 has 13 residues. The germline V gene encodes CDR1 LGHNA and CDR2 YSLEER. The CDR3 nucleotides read TGCGCCAGCAGCCTCACAGGGGGCTATGGCTACACCTTC. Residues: CASSLTGGYGYTF.

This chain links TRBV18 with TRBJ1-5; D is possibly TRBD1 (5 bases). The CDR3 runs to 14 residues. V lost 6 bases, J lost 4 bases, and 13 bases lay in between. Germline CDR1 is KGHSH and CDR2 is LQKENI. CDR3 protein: CASSRGTGNQPQHF. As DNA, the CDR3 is TGTGCCAGCTCCCGCGGGACGGGAAATCAGCCCCAGCATTTT.

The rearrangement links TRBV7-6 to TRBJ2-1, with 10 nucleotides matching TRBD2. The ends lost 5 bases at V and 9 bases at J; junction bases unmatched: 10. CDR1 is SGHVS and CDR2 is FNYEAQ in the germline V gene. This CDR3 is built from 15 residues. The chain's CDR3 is CASSRLSGREGEQFF. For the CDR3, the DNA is TGTGCCAGCAGCCGCTTAAGCGGGAGGGAGGGTGAGCAGTTCTTC.

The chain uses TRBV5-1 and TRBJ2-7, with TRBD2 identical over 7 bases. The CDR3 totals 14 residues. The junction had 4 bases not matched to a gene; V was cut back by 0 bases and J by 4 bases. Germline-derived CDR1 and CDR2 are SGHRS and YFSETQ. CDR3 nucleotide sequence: TGCGCCAGCAGCTTGGCAGCGGGGCGGTACGAGCAGTACTTC. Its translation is CASSLAAGRYEQYF.

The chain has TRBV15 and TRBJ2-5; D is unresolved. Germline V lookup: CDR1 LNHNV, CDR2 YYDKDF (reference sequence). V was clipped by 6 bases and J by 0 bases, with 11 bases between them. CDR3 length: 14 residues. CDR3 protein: CATRERRDQETQYF. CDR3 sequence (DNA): TGTGCCACCAGGGAGCGACGGGACCAAGAGACCCAGTACTTC.

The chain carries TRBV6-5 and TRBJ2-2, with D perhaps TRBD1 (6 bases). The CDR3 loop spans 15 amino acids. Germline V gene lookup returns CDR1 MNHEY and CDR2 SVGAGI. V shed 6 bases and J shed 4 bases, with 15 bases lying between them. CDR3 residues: CASSHRQGSTGELFF. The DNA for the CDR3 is TGTGCCAGCAGCCACCGCCAGGGGTCCACCGGGGAGCTGTTTTTT.

The CDR3 nucleotides are TGTGCCAGCAGTTCCGGGACAGGGGGCTATAGCAATCAGCCCCAGCATTTT. It specifies CASSSGTGGYSNQPQHF. This chain joins TRBV6-2 or TRBV6-3 and TRBJ1-5; 12 bases fit TRBD1. Germline CDR1 reads MNHEY; CDR2 reads SVGEGT. The V segment lost 4 bases and the J segment 0 bases; nucleotides outside the gene matches: 4. This CDR3 comprises 17 residues.

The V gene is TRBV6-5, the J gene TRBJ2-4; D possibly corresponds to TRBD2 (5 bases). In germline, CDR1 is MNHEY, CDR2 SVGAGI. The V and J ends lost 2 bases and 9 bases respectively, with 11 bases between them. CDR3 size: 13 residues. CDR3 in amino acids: CASSYSGSGIQYF. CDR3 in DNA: TGTGCCAGCAGTTACAGTGGGAGCGGCATTCAGTACTTC.

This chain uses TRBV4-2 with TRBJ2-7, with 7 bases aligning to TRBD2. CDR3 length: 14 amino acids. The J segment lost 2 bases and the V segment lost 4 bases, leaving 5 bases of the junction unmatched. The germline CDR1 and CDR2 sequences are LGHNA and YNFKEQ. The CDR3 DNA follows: TGTGCCAGCAGCCCGCGGGAGTCGACCTACGAGCAGTACTTC. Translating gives CASSPRESTYEQYF.

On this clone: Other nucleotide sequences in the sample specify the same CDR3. The CDR3 DNA follows: TGTGCCAGCAGCTTAGGCCAGGCCTATGGCTACACCTTC. Protein sequence: CASSLGQAYGYTF. The V call is TRBV11-2, the J call TRBJ1-2; no clear D gene. The germline CDR1 and CDR2 sequences are SGHAT and FQNNGV. The CDR3 is 13 residues long. V dropped 1 base and J dropped 4 bases, with 7 bases sitting between them.

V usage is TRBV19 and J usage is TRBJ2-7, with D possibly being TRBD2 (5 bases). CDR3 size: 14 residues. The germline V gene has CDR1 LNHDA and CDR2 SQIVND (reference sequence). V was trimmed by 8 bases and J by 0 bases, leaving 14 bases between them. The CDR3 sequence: CASAAPGNSYEQYF. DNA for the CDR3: TGTGCCAGTGCCGCCCCCGGGAACTCCTACGAGCAGTACTTC.

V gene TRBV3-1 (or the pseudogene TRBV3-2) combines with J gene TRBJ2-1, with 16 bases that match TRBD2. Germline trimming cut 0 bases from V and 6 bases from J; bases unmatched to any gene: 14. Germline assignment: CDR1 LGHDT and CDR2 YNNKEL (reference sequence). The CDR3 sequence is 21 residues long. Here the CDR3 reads CASSQDTPSGLAGGPCNEQFF. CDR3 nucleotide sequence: TGTGCCAGCAGCCAAGATACCCCTTCGGGACTAGCGGGAGGGCCCTGCAATGAGCAGTTCTTC.

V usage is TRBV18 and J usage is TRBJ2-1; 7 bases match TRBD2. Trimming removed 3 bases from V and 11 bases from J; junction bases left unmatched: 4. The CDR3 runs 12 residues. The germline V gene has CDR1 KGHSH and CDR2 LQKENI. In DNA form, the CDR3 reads TGTGCCAGCTCACCGGGACTACAGAAGCAGTTCTTC. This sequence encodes CASSPGLQKQFF.

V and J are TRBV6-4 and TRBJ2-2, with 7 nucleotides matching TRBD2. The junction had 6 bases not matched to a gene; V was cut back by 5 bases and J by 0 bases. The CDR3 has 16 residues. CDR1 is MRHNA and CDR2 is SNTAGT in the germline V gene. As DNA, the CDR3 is TGTGCCAGCAGTACTCTAGCGGAGCCGAACACCGGGGAGCTGTTTTTT. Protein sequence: CASSTLAEPNTGELFF.

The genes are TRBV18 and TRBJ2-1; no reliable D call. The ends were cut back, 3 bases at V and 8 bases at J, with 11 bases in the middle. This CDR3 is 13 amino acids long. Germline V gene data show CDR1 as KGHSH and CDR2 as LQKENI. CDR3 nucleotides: TGTGCCAGCTCACCGAGTAACGAGTATGAGCAGTTCTTC. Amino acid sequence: CASSPSNEYEQFF.

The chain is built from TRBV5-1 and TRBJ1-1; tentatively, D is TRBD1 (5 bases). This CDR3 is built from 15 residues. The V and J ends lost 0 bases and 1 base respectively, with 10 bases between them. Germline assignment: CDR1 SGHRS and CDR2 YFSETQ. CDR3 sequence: CASSLESGSNTEAFF. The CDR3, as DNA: TGCGCCAGCAGCTTGGAATCAGGGTCGAACACTGAAGCTTTCTTT. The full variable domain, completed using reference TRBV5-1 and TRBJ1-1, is KAGVTQTPRYLIKTRGQQVTLSCSPISGHRSVSWYQQTPGQGLQFLFEYFSETQRNKGNFPGRFSGRQFSNSRSEMNVSTLELGDSALYLCASSLESGSNTEAFFGQGTRLTVV.

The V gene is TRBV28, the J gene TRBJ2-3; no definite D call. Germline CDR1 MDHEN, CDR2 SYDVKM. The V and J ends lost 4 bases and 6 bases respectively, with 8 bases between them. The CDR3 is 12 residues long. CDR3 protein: CASSSLLDTQYF. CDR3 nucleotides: TGTGCCAGCAGTTCTCTCCTGGATACGCAGTATTTT.

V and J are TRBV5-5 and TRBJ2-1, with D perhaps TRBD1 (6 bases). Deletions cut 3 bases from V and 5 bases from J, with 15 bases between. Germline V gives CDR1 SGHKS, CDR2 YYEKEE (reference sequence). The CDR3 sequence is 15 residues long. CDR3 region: CASSSRGQRNNEQFF. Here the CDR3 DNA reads TGTGCCAGCAGCTCTCGTGGACAGCGTAACAATGAGCAGTTCTTC.

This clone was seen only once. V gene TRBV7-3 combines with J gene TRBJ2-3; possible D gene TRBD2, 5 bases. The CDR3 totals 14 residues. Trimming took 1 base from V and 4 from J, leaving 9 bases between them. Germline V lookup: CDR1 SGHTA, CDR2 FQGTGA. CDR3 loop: CASSLSGSADTQYF. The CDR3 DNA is TGTGCCAGCAGCTTAAGCGGTAGCGCAGATACGCAGTATTTT. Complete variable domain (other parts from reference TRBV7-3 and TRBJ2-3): GAGVSQTPSNKVTEKGKYVELRCDPISGHTALYWYRQSLGQGPEFLIYFQGTGAADDSGLPNDRFFAVRPEGSVSTLKIQRTERGDSAVYLCASSLSGSADTQYFGPGTRLTVL.

The CDR3 here is CASSPGLSTGELFF. CDR3 DNA sequence: TGTGCCAGCTCACCGGGACTCTCTACCGGGGAGCTGTTTTTT. The rearrangement joins TRBV18 to TRBJ2-2; D possibly corresponds to TRBD2 (6 bases). The CDR3 length is 14 residues. From germline, CDR1 is KGHSH and CDR2 LQKENI. V lost 3 bases to trimming and J lost 5 bases, with 10 bases between them.

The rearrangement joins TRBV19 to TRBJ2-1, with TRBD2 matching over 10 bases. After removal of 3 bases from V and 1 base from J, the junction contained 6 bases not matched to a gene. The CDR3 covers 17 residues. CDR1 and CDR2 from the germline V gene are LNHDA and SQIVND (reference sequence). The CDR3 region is CASSIRSGRGSYNEQFF. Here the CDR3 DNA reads TGTGCCAGTAGTATTCGGAGCGGGAGGGGATCCTACAATGAGCAGTTCTTC.

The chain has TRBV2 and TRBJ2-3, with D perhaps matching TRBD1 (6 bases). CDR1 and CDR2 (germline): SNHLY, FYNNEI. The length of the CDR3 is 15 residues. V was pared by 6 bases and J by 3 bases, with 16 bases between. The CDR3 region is CASRRGTEVTDTQYF. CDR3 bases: TGTGCCAGCAGGAGGGGGACCGAAGTTACAGATACGCAGTATTTT.

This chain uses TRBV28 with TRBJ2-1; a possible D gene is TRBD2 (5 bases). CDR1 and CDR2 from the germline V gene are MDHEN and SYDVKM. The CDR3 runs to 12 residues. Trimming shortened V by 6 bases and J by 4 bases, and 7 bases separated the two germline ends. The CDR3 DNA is TGTGCCAGCAGAAGGGAGTACAATGAGCAGTTCTTC. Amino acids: CASRREYNEQFF.

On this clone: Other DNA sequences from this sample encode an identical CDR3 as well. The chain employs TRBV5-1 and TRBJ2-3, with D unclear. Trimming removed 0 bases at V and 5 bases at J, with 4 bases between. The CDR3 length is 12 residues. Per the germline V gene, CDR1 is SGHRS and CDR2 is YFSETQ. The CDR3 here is CASSLGRDTQYF. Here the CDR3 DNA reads TGCGCCAGCAGCTTGGGGAGAGATACGCAGTATTTT.

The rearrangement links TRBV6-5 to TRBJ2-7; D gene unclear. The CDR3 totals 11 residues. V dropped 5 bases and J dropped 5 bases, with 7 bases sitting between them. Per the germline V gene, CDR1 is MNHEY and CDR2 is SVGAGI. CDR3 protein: CASSRDNEQYF. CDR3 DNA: TGTGCCAGCAGTAGAGATAACGAGCAGTACTTC.